This T cell receptor beta chain stems from a study of breast tumors, draining lymph nodes, adjacent tissues. Notes on the study in general: Tumor repertoires ranked between lymph nodes and nontumor tissue in diversity, with V and J gene preferences.

One entry per CDR3 protein, called by TCRdb with MiXCR from the multiplex PCR reads. The table lists around 130,000 distinct CDR3 sequences, around 21% of them singletons. There are many counts of this clonotype. The antigen is unknown. The lymph nodes were axillary draining lymph nodes from breast cancer patients. The receptor comes from a female donor with breast cancer. Some clones in this sample may be carry-over from other donors' samples. Sequencing was done on a sample of axillary lymph node tissue.

Here the CDR3 reads CAWSVLRHEQYF. CDR3 DNA: TGTGCCTGGAGTGTCCTCCGACACGAGCAGTACTTC. The chain combines TRBV30 with TRBJ2-7; no firm D call. From germline, CDR1 is GTSNPN and CDR2 SVGIG (reference sequence). This CDR3 is 12 amino acids long. The V and J ends lost 0 bases and 5 bases respectively, with 8 bases between them.